This entry concerns a single T cell receptor (beta chain). Its antigen is unidentified. Different DNA sequences within this sample yield the same CDR3. Repertoires were generated with immunoSEQ multiplex PCR, while TCRdb's copy carries only in-frame clones and drops some. The sample comprises hundreds of thousands of clones, approximately 96% of which are singletons, and approximately 0.12% rests with the top ten. This sample was taken from a study of shared clonotypes between healthy human individuals. Whole-study results and caveats: Relative to their counterparts shared across all four donors, non-shared clonotypes exhibited diminished generation probabilities. About 5% of naive CD4 clonotypes were shared across a handful of donors. Naive subsets tended to show greater estimated richness than memory subsets.

CD45RO-negative CD8 cells positively selected for CCR7 made up the naive population, which excluded terminally differentiated effector memory CD45RA+ cells. CDR1 SGDLS and CDR2 YYNGEE come from the germline V gene. Between the trimmed V and J ends, which lost 3 bases and 1 base, there was a span of 7 bases. The CDR3 spans 13 residues. The clonotype was recovered from a woman in her thirties in good health. The chain is built from TRBV9 and TRBJ1-1, with no clear D. Sequenced: naive CD8+ T cells sorted from blood. The CDR3 loop reads CASSAGGNTEAFF. The CDR3 nucleotides are TGTGCCAGCAGCGCCGGTGGGAACACTGAAGCTTTCTTT.